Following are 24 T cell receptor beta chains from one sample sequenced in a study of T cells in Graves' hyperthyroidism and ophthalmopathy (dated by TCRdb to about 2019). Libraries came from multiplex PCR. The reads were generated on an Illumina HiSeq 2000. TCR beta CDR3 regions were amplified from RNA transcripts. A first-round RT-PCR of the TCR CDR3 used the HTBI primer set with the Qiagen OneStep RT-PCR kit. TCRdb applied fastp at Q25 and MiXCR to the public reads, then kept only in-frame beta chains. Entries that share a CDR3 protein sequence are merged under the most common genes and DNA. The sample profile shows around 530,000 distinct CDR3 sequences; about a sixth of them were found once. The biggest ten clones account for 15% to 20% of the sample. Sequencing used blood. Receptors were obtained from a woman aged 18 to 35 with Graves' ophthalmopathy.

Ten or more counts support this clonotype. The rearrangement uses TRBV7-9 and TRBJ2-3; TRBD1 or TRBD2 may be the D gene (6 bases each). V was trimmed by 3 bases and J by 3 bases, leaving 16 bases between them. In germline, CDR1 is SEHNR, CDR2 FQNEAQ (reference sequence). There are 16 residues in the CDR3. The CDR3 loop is CASSLVRGPQTDTQYF. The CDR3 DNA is TGTGCCAGCAGCTTGGTCCGGGGGCCCCAAACAGATACGCAGTATTTT.

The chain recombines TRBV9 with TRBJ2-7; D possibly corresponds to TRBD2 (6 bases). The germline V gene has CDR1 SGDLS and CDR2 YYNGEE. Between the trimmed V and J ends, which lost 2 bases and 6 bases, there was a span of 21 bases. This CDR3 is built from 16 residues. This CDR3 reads CASSVGSGGTVFEQYF. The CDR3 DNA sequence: TGTGCCAGCAGCGTCGGGAGTGGGGGGACTGTCTTCGAGCAGTACTTC.

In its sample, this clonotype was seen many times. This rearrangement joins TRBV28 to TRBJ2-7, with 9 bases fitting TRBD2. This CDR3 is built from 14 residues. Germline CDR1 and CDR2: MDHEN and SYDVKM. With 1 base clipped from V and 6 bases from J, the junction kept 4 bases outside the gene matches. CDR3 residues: CASSLSSGISEQYF. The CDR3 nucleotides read TGTGCCAGCAGTTTATCTAGCGGGATTTCCGAGCAGTACTTC.

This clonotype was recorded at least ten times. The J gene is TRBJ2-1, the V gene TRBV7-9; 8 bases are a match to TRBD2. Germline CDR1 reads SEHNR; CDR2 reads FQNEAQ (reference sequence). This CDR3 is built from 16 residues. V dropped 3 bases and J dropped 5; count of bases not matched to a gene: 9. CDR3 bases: TGTGCCAGCAGCTTTAGTCCGGGGGGGCCTCACAATGAGCAGTTCTTC. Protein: CASSFSPGGPHNEQFF. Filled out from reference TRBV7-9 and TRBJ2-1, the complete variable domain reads DTGVSQNPRHKITKRGQNVTFRCDPISEHNRLYWYRQTLGQGPEFLTYFQNEAQLEKSRLLSDRFSAERPKGSFSTLEIQRTEQGDSAMYLCASSFSPGGPHNEQFFGPGTRLTVL.

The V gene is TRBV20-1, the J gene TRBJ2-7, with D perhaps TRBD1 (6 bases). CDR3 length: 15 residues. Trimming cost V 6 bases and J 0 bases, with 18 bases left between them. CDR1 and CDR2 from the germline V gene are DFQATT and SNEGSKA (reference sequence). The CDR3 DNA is TGCAGTGCCCGGACAGACAAACTCCCCTCCTACGAGCAGTACTTC. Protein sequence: CSARTDKLPSYEQYF.

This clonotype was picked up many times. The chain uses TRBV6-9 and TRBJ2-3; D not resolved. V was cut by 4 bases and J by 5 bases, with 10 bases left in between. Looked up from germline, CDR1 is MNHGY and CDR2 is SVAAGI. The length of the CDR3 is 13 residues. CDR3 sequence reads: CASSLTKEDTQYF. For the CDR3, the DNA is TGTGCCAGCAGTTTAACTAAGGAAGATACGCAGTATTTT.

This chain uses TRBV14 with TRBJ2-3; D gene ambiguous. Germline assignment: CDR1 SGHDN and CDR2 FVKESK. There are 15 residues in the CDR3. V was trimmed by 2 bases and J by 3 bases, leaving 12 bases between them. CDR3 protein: CASSQPDLRTDTQYF. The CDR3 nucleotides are TGTGCCAGCAGCCAACCCGATCTAAGAACAGATACGCAGTATTTT.

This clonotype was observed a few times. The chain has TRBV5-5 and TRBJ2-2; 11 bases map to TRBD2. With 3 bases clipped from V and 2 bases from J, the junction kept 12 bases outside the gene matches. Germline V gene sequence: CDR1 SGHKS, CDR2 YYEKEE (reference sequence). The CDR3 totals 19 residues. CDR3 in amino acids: CASSSKLAGGLLNTGELFF. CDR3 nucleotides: TGTGCCAGCAGCTCGAAGCTAGCGGGGGGCTTATTAAACACCGGGGAGCTGTTTTTT.

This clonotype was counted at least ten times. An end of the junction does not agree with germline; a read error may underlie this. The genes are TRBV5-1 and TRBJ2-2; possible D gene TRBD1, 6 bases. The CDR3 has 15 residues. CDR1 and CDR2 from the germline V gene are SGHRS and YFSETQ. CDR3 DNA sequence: TGTGCCAGCAGTTTAGGGGGAACGAACACCGGGGAGCTGTTTTTT. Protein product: CASSLGGTNTGELFF. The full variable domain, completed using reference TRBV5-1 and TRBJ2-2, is KAGVTQTPRYLIKTRGQQVTLSCSPISGHRSVSWYQQTPGQGLQFLFEYFSETQRNKGNFPGRFSGRQFSNSRSEMNVSTLELGDSALYLCASSLGGTNTGELFFGEGSRLTVL.

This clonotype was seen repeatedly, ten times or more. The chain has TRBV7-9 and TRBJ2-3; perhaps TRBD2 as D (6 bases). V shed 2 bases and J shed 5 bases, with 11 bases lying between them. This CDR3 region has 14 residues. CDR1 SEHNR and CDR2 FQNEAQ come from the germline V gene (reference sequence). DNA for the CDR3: TGTGCCAGCAGCTTACGGGAGCTGGGAGATACGCAGTATTTT. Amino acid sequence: CASSLRELGDTQYF.

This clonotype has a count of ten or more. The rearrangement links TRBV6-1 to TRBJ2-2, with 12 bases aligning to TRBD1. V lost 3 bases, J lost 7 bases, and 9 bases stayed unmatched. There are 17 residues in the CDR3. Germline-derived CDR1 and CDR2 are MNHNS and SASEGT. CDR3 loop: CASSDPGTGGLDGELFF. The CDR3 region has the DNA TGTGCCAGCAGTGACCCCGGGACAGGGGGCTTGGACGGGGAGCTGTTTTTT.

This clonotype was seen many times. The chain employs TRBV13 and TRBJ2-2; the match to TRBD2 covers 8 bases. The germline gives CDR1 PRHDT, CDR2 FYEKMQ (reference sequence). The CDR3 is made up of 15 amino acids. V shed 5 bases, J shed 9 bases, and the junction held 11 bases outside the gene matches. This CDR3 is CASSRKREKGRELFF. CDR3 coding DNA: TGTGCCAGCAGCCGGAAGCGGGAGAAGGGTCGGGAGCTGTTTTTT.

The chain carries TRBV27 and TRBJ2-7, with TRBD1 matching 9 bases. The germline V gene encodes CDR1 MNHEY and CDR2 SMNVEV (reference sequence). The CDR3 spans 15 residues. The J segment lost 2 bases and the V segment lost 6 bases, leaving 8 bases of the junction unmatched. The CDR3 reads CASRRTGERTYEQYF. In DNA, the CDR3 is TGTGCCAGCAGACGGACAGGGGAACGGACCTACGAGCAGTACTTC.

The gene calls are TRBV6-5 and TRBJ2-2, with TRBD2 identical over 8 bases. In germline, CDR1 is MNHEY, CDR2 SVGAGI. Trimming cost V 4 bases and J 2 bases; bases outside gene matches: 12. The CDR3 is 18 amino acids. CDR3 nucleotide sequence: TGTGCCAGCAGTTCGGCCGGACTAGCCACAATAAACACCGGGGAGCTGTTTTTT. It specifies CASSSAGLATINTGELFF.

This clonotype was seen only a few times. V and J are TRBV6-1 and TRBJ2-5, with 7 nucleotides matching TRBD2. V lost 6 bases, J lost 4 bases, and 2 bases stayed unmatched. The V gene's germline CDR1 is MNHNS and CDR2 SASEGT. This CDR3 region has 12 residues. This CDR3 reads CASRRGIETQYF. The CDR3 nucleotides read TGTGCCAGCAGGCGGGGGATAGAGACCCAGTACTTC.

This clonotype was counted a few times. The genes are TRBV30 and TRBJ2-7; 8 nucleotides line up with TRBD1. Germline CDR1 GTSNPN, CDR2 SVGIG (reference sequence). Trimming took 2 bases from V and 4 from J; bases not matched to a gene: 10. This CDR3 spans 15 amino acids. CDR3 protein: CAWSNEGQGGYEQYF. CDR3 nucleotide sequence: TGTGCCTGGAGTAATGAAGGACAGGGCGGGTACGAGCAGTACTTC.

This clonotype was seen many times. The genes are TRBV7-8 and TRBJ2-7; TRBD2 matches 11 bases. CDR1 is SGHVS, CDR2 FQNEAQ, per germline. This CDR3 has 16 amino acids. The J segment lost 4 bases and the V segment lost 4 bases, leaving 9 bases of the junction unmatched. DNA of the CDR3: TGTGCCAGCAGCTCCCCCCGGACTAGCGGGTTTTACGAGCAGTACTTC. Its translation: CASSSPRTSGFYEQYF.

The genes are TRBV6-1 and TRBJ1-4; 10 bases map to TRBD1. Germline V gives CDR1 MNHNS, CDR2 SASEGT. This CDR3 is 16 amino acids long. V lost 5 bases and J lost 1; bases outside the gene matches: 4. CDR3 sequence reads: CASSRDRGLTNEKLFF. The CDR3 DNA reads TGTGCCAGCAGTCGGGACAGGGGTCTAACTAATGAAAAACTGTTTTTT.

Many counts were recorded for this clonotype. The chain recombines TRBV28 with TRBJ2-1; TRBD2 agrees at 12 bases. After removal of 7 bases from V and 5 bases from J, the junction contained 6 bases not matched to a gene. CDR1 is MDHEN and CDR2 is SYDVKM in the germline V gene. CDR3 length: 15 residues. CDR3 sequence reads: CASNELAGGDNEQFF. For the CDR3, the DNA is TGTGCCAGCAATGAACTAGCGGGAGGAGACAATGAGCAGTTCTTC.

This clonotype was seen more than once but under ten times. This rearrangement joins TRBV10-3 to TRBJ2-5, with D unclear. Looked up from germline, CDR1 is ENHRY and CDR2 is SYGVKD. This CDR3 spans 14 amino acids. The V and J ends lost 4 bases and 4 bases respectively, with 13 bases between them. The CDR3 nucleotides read TGTGCCATCAGTGGCGAGGCCCAGGCAGAGACCCAGTACTTC. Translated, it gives CAISGEAQAETQYF.

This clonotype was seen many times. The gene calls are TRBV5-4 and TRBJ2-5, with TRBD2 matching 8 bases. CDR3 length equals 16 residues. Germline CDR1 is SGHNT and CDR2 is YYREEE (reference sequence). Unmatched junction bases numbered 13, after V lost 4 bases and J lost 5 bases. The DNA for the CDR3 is TGTGCCAGCAGCCAGGGACCGGGAGGGCCGGAGGAGACCCAGTACTTC. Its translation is CASSQGPGGPEETQYF.

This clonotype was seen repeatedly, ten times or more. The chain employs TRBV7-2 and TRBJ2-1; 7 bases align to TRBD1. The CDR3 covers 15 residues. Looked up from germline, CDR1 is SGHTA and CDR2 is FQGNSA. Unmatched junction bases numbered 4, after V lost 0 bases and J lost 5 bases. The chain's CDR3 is CASSLARDSNNEQFF. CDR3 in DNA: TGTGCCAGCAGCTTAGCCCGGGACAGCAACAATGAGCAGTTCTTC.

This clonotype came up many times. The CDR3 sequence: CASSPNWASGSTDTQYF. In DNA, the CDR3 is TGTGCCAGCAGTCCGAACTGGGCTAGCGGGAGCACAGATACGCAGTATTTT. The J gene is TRBJ2-3, the V gene TRBV27, with 8 bases that match TRBD2. In germline, CDR1 is MNHEY, CDR2 SMNVEV (reference sequence). The V and J ends lost 5 bases and 0 bases, in that order; junction bases with no gene match: 10. There are 17 residues in the CDR3.

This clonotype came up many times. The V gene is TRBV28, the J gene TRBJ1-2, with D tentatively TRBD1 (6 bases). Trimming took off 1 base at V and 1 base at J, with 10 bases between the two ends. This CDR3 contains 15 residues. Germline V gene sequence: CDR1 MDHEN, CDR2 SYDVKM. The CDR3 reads CASSLSGAFNYGYTF. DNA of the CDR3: TGTGCCAGCAGTTTATCAGGGGCTTTTAACTATGGCTACACCTTC.